This record concerns one TCR beta chain sequence. As yet, its antigen is unknown. The germline CDR1 and CDR2 sequences are SNHLY and FYNNEI. Trimming removed 4 bases from V and 4 bases from J; junction bases left unmatched: 13. CDR3 length equals 17 residues. The thymus was resected at corrective cardiac surgery. This sample is drawn from a study of human thymus T cells. Study-wide findings and caveats: Related research described thymic repertoires that were highly overlapping among unrelated individuals.

The data were produced by immunoSEQ multiplex PCR, yet TCRdb's version contains in-frame clones alone and is incomplete. The repertoire has around 130,000 clones, around 94% of them found once; the top ten carry roughly 0.024%. The sequenced sample was thymus tissue. This chain uses TRBV2 with TRBJ1-5; 7 nucleotides align to TRBD1. This clonotype was sampled from a boy in the first two years of life with a congenital heart defect but otherwise immunologically healthy. The DNA for the CDR3 is TGTGCCAGCAGTGTCGAAATTCAGGGGGGAAATAATCAGCCCCAGCATTTT. It specifies CASSVEIQGGNNQPQHF.